The 18 T cell receptor beta chains below all came from one sample that was sequenced in a study of T cell repertoires in cytomegalovirus infection. These TCRs' antigens remain unknown. TCRdb independently ran MiXCR on the reads; one entry per CDR3 protein. The sample has about 500,000 distinct CDR3 sequences, around 30% seen once. The source material was cultured PBMCs, sampled from culture after CMV antigen stimulation. All receptors come from a human donor in good health (CMV status not recorded). Some clones in this sample may be carry-over from other donors' samples.

The chain is built from TRBV6-6 and TRBJ2-2, with 9 bases that match TRBD2. V lost 7 bases to trimming and J lost 2 bases; unmatched junction nucleotides: 2. Germline assignment: CDR1 MNHNY and CDR2 SVGAGI (reference sequence). The CDR3 runs 14 residues. This CDR3 is CASNLAGNTGELFF. The CDR3, as DNA: TGTGCCAGCAACCTAGCGGGAAACACCGGGGAGCTGTTTTTT.

V gene TRBV7-9 combines with J gene TRBJ2-5; TRBD2 matches 13 bases. After removal of 4 bases from V and 2 bases from J, the junction contained 10 bases not matched to a gene. This CDR3 is 18 amino acids long. CDR1 is SEHNR and CDR2 is FQNEAQ in the germline V gene (reference sequence). CDR3 DNA: TGTGCCAGCAGCTGGTGGACTAGCGGGAGTAAACGACAAGAGACCCAGTACTTC. Residues: CASSWWTSGSKRQETQYF.

There are a few counts of this clonotype. The chain links TRBV19 to TRBJ1-5; possible D gene TRBD1, 6 bases. This CDR3 has 15 residues. Germline assignment: CDR1 LNHDA and CDR2 SQIVND (reference sequence). Trimming cost V 7 bases and J 0 bases, with 13 bases left between them. In DNA form, the CDR3 reads TGTGCCAGTATGGACAGACCCCTTAGCAATCAGCCCCAGCATTTT. Translation: CASMDRPLSNQPQHF.

The V call is TRBV12-3 or TRBV12-4, the J call TRBJ1-3; TRBD1 matches 7 bases. V shed 8 bases and J 6 bases; nucleotides not matched to a gene: 10. CDR3 length: 14 residues. CDR3 sequence: CASRQGISENTIYF. The CDR3 DNA sequence: TGTGCCAGCCGACAGGGAATCTCGGAAAACACCATATATTTT.

This clonotype was seen a few times. This rearrangement joins TRBV5-1 to TRBJ1-1; TRBD1 might be the D (5 bases). The CDR3 loop spans 14 amino acids. Germline values: CDR1 SGHRS, CDR2 YFSETQ. Between the trimmed V and J ends, which lost 3 bases and 1 base, there was a span of 10 bases. The CDR3 spells CASSSRDTNTEAFF. The DNA of the CDR3 is TGCGCCAGCAGCTCCAGGGATACGAACACTGAAGCTTTCTTT.

This clonotype was seen a few times. The rearrangement links TRBV6-6 to TRBJ1-3, with 7 bases aligning to TRBD1. With 8 bases clipped from V and 0 bases from J, the junction kept 7 bases outside the gene matches. CDR3 length: 15 residues. The V gene's germline CDR1 is MNHNY and CDR2 SVGAGI (reference sequence). The CDR3 sequence is CASGSRGSSGNTIYF. Here the CDR3 DNA reads TGTGCCAGCGGGTCCAGGGGGTCCTCTGGAAACACCATATATTTT.

The rearrangement uses TRBV27 and TRBJ1-6, with 9 nucleotides matching TRBD1. With 4 bases clipped from V and 5 bases from J, the junction kept 6 bases outside the gene matches. The length of the CDR3 is 16 residues. In germline, CDR1 is MNHEY, CDR2 SMNVEV (reference sequence). DNA of the CDR3: TGTGCCAGCAGTTATTCGAGGACAGGGGATAATTCACCCCTCCACTTT. Its translation: CASSYSRTGDNSPLHF.

This clonotype occurred many times. V and J are TRBV7-2 and TRBJ2-7; possible D gene TRBD2, 6 bases. The CDR3 consists of 15 residues. The V end lost 5 bases, the J end lost 2 bases, and 16 bases lay between the germline ends. The germline CDR1 and CDR2 sequences are SGHTA and FQGNSA. The CDR3: CASSPGVGGTYEQYF. Written as DNA, the CDR3 is TGTGCCAGCAGCCCCGGTGTGGGAGGAACCTACGAGCAGTACTTC. Variable domain in full (rest from reference TRBV7-2 and TRBJ2-7): GAGVSQSPSNKVTEKGKDVELRCDPISGHTALYWYRQSLGQGLEFLIYFQGNSAPDKSGLPSDRFSAERTGGSVSTLTIQRTQQEDSAVYLCASSPGVGGTYEQYFGPGTRLTVT.

The chain employs TRBV13 and TRBJ2-1; 10 bases agree with TRBD2. Germline V gene lookup returns CDR1 PRHDT and CDR2 FYEKMQ (reference sequence). Trimming took 4 bases from V and 7 from J; bases not matched to a gene: 10. This CDR3 comprises 16 residues. The CDR3 sequence: CASSSAPSGSRNEQFF. CDR3 bases: TGTGCCAGCAGCTCAGCGCCTAGCGGGAGTAGGAATGAGCAGTTCTTC. The entire variable domain, with the rest obtained from reference TRBV13 and TRBJ2-1, is as follows: AAGVIQSPRHLIKEKRETATLKCYPIPRHDTVYWYQQGPGQDPQFLISFYEKMQSDKGSIPDRFSAQQFSDYHSELNMSSLELGDSALYFCASSSAPSGSRNEQFFGPGTRLTVL.

The rearrangement joins TRBV18 to TRBJ2-5; 9 nucleotides match TRBD2. Germline V gene sequence: CDR1 KGHSH, CDR2 LQKENI. This CDR3 contains 15 residues. V dropped 2 bases and J dropped 5; count of bases not matched to a gene: 6. CDR3 nucleotide sequence: TGTGCCAGCTCACCAACCCTAGCGGGACGGGAGACCCAGTACTTC. This translates into CASSPTLAGRETQYF.

This clonotype showed up just a few times. The chain links TRBV19 to TRBJ2-7; 11 bases map to TRBD1. Unmatched junction bases numbered 1, after V lost 3 bases and J lost 0 bases. Germline CDR1 reads LNHDA; CDR2 reads SQIVND (reference sequence). CDR3 size: 15 residues. DNA of the CDR3: TGTGCCAGTAGTATGGGACAGGGGGTCTCCTACGAGCAGTACTTC. This gives the protein CASSMGQGVSYEQYF.

The chain recombines TRBV27 with TRBJ2-3; tentative D call: TRBD1 (5 bases). Germline-derived CDR1 and CDR2 are MNHEY and SMNVEV (reference sequence). V was cut by 11 bases and J by 1 base, with 16 bases left in between. The CDR3 is 14 amino acids. This chain's CDR3 is CAGPYTRGTDTQYF. The CDR3, as DNA: TGTGCCGGTCCATATACCAGGGGCACAGATACGCAGTATTTT.

V is TRBV12-3 or TRBV12-4 and J is TRBJ1-1; possible D gene TRBD1, 6 bases. V was shortened by 3 bases and J by 1 base, with 12 bases between the two germline ends. The CDR3 has 15 amino acids. The CDR3 nucleotides are TGTGCCAGCAGTTTTAGGTGGGGGCGGAACACTGAAGCTTTCTTT. This gives the protein CASSFRWGRNTEAFF.

The CDR3 here is CASRLVRGGYEQYF. The CDR3 DNA sequence: TGTGCCAGCAGGCTTGTCCGGGGCGGTTACGAGCAGTACTTC. V is TRBV6-1 and J is TRBJ2-7; either TRBD1 or TRBD2 may fit D (5 bases each). V lost 6 bases and J lost 4, with 16 bases in between. CDR3 size: 14 residues. Germline values: CDR1 MNHNS, CDR2 SASEGT.

This clonotype has only a few counts. V and J are TRBV10-3 and TRBJ2-1; D might be TRBD1 (6 bases). The V gene's germline CDR1 is ENHRY and CDR2 SYGVKD. The V and J ends lost 4 bases and 3 bases respectively, with 25 bases between them. This CDR3 contains 19 residues. The CDR3 loop reads CAISAKGGPGTLFYNEQFF. CDR3 bases: TGTGCCATCAGTGCAAAAGGAGGACCGGGGACACTTTTCTACAATGAGCAGTTCTTC.

This clonotype was counted between two and nine times. The chain links TRBV20-1 to TRBJ2-5, with 8 positions matching TRBD2. Germline V gene sequence: CDR1 DFQATT, CDR2 SNEGSKA (reference sequence). Trimming removed 3 bases from V and 1 base from J; junction bases left unmatched: 7. The CDR3 sequence is 15 residues long. This CDR3 reads CSASSDSGTQETQYF. The DNA of the CDR3 is TGCAGTGCTAGCTCCGATAGCGGGACCCAAGAGACCCAGTACTTC.

The table lists this clonotype with a few counts. The rearrangement links TRBV12-3 or TRBV12-4 to TRBJ2-1; 9 positions match TRBD2. Unmatched junction bases numbered 3, after V lost 3 bases and J lost 6 bases. The CDR3 has 14 residues. CDR3 in amino acids: CASSFSGSPNEQFF. CDR3 nucleotide sequence: TGTGCCAGCAGTTTTAGCGGGAGCCCCAATGAGCAGTTCTTC.

This clonotype has a count of ten or more. The chain links TRBV7-2 to TRBJ1-5; D ambiguous. V was clipped by 5 bases and J by 7 bases, with 12 bases between them. The germline V gene has CDR1 SGHTA and CDR2 FQGNSA. The CDR3 is 13 residues long. In DNA, the CDR3 is TGTGCCAGCAGCAAGTCAGAAGCGCAGCCCCAGCATTTT. This codes for CASSKSEAQPQHF.